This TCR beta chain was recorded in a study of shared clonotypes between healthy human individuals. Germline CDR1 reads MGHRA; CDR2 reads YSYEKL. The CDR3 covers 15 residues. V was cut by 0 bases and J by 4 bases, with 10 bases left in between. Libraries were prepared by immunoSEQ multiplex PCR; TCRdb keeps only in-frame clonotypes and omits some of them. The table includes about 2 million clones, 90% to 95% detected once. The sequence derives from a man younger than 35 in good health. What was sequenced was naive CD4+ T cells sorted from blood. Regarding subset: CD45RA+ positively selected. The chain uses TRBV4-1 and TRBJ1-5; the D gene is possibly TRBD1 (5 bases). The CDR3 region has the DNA TGCGCCAGCAGCCAAGAGTCGGGGGGGAATCAGCCCCAGCATTTT. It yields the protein CASSQESGGNQPQHF.